Listed here are 2 T cell receptor beta chains from one sample, sequenced in a study of blood T cells in healthy people across ages. Alongside a J-beta primer mix, a sample-barcoded 5' primer served in a second PCR lasting about 7 to 11 cycles. MiXCR, run by TCRdb on the 5' RACE reads, gives a single entry per CDR3 protein. Of about 1.4 million distinct CDR3 sequences in the sample, roughly 60% were seen once. The sequenced sample consisted of blood. The receptor source for this set is a man younger than 30 in good health.

The rearrangement joins TRBV5-1 to TRBJ2-5; D is unresolved. TRBJ2-1 matches the DNA end more closely, so the J call is doubtful. Germline loops: CDR1 SGHRS, CDR2 YFSETQ. This CDR3 is 11 amino acids long. The CDR3 loop reads CASSFQETQFF. Written as DNA, the CDR3 is TGCGCCAGCAGCTTTCAAGAGACCCAGTTCTTC.

The chain combines TRBV7-2 with TRBJ2-1; D call uncertain. The end of the DNA fits TRBJ2-7 better, so the J call may be wrong. The CDR3 loop spans 13 amino acids. The germline gives CDR1 SGHTA, CDR2 FQGNSA. CDR3 amino acids: CASRPNSYNEQYF. The CDR3 coding sequence is TGTGCCAGCAGGCCAAACTCCTACAATGAGCAGTACTTC.